This T cell receptor (beta chain) was sequenced in a study of T cell responses to AZD1222 COVID-19 vaccine. TCRdb's table, derived via immunoSEQ multiplex PCR, lists solely in-frame clones and lacks some. The top ten hold around 23% of the sample, which has around 18,000 clones, about four fifths seen once. The CDR3 sequence is 15 residues long. Germline V gene lookup returns CDR1 DFQATT and CDR2 SNEGSKA (reference sequence). The V and J ends lost 3 bases and 5 bases respectively, with 17 bases between them. Remarks on this clone: Its antigen is still unknown.

Broader study findings: Spike-wide coverage was observed for vaccine-associated CD4 TCRs, with dominant responses at 160-218 and 743-854. Nearly half of the spike-specific TCRs reportedly recognize variant regions that carry no mutations.

Sequenced here: peripheral blood, sampled 28 days after the second AZD1222 dose. This chain connects TRBV20-1 to TRBJ1-3, with D perhaps TRBD1 (5 bases). The TCR comes from an adult who received the AZD1222 COVID-19 vaccine. CDR3 coding DNA: TGCAGTGCTAGTGCCGGAGGTGGGGGGAGAAACACCATATATTTT. Amino acids: CSASAGGGGRNTIYF.